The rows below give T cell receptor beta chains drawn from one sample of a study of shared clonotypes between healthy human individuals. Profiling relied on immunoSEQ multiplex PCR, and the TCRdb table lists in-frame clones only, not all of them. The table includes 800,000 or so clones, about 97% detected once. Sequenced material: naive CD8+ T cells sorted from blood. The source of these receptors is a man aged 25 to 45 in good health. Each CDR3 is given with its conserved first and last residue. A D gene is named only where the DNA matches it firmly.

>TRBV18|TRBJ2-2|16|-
TGTGCCAGCTCACCACCTGTGTGGGAGGACACCGGGGAGCTGTTTTTT
CASSPPVWEDTGELFF
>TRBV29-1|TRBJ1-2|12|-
TGCAGCGTTGATGTGGGGAGTGAAGGCTACACCTTC
CSVDVGSEGYTF
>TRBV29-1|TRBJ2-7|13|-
TGCAGCGTTGAATTTCCCCAAACCTACGAGCAGTACTTC
CSVEFPQTYEQYF
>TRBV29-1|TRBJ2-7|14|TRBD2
TGCAGCGTTGAAGGGACTAGCGGGATCCACGAGCAGTACTTC
CSVEGTSGIHEQYF
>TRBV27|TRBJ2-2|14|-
TGTGCCAGCAGTCCTAGTCCTTTAGCCGGGGAGCTGTTTTTT
CASSPSPLAGELFF
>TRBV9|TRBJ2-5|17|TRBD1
TGTGCCAGCAGCGTAGTTAATCCAGGGGGCGCGGGAGAGACCCAGTACTTC
CASSVVNPGGAGETQYF
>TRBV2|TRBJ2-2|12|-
TGTGCCACGTCTGGCAGGTCGCCCGAGCTGTTTTTT
CATSGRSPELFF
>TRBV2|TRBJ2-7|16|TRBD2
TGTGCCAGCAGGGGGAGAATCCTAGCGGGATACCACGAGCAGTACTTC
CASRGRILAGYHEQYF
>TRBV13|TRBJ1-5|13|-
TGTGCCAGCAGCTTAGGAAGCAATCAGCCCCAGCATTTT
CASSLGSNQPQHF
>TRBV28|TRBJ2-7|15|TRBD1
TGTGCCAGCAGGAAACCAGGGGGTCTCCTTTACGAGCAGTACTTC
CASRKPGGLLYEQYF
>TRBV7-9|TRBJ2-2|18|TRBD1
TGTGCCAGCAGTGGCCGGAACGGGACAGGGGAATCCACCGGGGAGCTGTTTTTT
CASSGRNGTGESTGELFF
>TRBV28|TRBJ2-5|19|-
TGTGCCAGCAGTTTTCGCCCGTGGAGGCCAAGGGGGAACCAAGAGACCCAGTACTTC
CASSFRPWRPRGNQETQYF